This record looks at one TCR beta chain sequence and its context. The antigen is undetermined. The sample comes from a study of cytomegalovirus exposure and HLA in healthy donors. CDR3 size: 15 residues. Primers included in the PCR were 60 Vbeta and 13 Jbeta primers. Clones were read by immunoSEQ multiplex PCR, and TCRdb kept only the in-frame ones, dropping some. There are about 94,000 clones in the sample; approximately 76% occur only once, and 6.5% to 9% lies in the top ten. Study-wide points: DRB1 showed the most TCR associations and HLA-C the fewest in a later analysis, as rates varied by HLA locus.

This TCR was sampled from a man aged 40-49 years in good health and CMV-seropositive. The chain uses TRBV21-1 and TRBJ1-6; TRBD1 is the table's D call and was not checked against the DNA. TRBV21-1 is a documented pseudogene. The sequenced sample was PBMCs. The CDR3 protein is CASSSQWGLNSPLHF. For the CDR3, the DNA is TGTGCCAGCAGCTCCCAGTGGGGCCTAAATTCACCCCTCCACTTT.